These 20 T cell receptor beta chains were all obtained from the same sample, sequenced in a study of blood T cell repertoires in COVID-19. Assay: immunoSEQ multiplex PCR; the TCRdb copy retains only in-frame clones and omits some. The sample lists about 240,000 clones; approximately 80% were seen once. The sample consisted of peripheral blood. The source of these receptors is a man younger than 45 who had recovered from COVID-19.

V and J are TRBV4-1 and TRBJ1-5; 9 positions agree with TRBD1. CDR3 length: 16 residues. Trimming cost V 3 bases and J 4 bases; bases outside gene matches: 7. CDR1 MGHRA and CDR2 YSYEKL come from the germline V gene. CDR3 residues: CASSHGTGLGNQPQHF. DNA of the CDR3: TGCGCCAGCAGCCACGGGACAGGGCTGGGAAATCAGCCCCAGCATTTT.

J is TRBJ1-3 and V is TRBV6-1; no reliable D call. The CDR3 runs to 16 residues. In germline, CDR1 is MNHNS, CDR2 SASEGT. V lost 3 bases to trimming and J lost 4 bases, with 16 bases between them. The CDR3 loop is CASSEAIGDRGNTIYF. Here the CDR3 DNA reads TGTGCCAGCAGTGAGGCCATCGGGGATAGAGGAAACACCATATATTTT.

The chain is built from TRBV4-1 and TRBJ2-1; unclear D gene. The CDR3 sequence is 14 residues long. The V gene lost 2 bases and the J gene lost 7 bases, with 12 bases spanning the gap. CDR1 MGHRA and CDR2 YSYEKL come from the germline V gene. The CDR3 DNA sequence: TGCGCCAGCAGCCAAACCGTTTCGAGGAATGAGCAGTTCTTC. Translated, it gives CASSQTVSRNEQFF.

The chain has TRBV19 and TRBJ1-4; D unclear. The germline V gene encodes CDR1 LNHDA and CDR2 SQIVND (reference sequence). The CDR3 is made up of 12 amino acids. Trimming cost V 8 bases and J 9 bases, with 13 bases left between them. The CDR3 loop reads CASEEVGKKLFF. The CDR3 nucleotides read TGTGCCAGTGAGGAGGTCGGAAAAAAACTGTTTTTT.

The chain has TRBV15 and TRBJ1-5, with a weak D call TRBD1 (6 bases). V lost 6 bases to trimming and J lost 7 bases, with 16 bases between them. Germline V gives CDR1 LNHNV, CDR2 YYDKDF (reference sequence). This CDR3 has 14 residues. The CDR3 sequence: CATRDRVGAQPQHF. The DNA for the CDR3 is TGTGCCACCAGGGACCGGGTGGGGGCCCAGCCCCAGCATTTT. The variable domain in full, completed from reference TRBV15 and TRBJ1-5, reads DAMVIQNPRYQVTQFGKPVTLSCSQTLNHNVMYWYQQKSSQAPKLLFHYYDKDFNNEADTPDNFQSRRPNTSFCFLDIRSPGLGDTAMYLCATRDRVGAQPQHFGDGTRLSIL.

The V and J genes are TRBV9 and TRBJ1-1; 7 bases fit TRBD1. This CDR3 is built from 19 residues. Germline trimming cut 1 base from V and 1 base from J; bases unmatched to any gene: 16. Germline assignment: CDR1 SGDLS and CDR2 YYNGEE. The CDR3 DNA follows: TGTGCCAGCAGCGTAACTAGTCCGGGTCCGGGACAGAAGAACACTGAAGCTTTCTTT. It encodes CASSVTSPGPGQKNTEAFF.

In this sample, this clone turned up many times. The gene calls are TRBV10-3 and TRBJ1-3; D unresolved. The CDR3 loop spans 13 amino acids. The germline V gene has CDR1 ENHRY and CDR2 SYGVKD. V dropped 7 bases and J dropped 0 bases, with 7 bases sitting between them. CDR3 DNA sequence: TGTGCCATCAAAGACAACTCTGGAAACACCATATATTTT. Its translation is CAIKDNSGNTIYF.

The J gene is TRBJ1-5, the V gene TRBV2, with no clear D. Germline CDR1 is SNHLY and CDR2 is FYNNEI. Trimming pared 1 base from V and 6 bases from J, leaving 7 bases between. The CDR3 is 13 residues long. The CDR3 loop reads CASSEDLTQPQHF. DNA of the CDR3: TGTGCCAGCAGTGAAGACCTAACTCAGCCCCAGCATTTT.

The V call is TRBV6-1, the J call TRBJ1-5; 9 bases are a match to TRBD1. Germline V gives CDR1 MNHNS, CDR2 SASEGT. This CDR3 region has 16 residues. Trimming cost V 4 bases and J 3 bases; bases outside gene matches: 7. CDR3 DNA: TGTGCCAGCAGTGCCTGGGACAGGGCTCCCAATCAGCCCCAGCATTTT. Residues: CASSAWDRAPNQPQHF.

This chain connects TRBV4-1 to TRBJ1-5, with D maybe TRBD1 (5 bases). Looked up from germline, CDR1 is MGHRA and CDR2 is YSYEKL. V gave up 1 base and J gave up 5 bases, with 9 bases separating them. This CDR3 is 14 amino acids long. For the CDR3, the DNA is TGCGCCAGCAGCCAAGGGGGCCGCGATCAGCCCCAGCATTTT. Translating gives CASSQGGRDQPQHF.

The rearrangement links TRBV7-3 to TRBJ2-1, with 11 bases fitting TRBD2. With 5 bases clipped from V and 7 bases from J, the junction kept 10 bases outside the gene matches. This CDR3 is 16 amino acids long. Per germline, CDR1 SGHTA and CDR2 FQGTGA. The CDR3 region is CASSPGGLAAKNEQFF. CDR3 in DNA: TGTGCCAGCAGCCCGGGGGGACTAGCGGCCAAAAATGAGCAGTTCTTC.

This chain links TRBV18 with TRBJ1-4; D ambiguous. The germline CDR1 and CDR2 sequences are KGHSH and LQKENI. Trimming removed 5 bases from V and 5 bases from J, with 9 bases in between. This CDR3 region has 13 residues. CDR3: CASSEYRNEKLFF. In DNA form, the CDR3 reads TGTGCCAGCTCAGAATACAGAAATGAAAAACTGTTTTTT.

The CDR3 nucleotides are TGTGCCAGTAGTCCCCAGGGGAACACCGGGGAGCTGTTTTTT. Translating it yields CASSPQGNTGELFF. The V call is TRBV19, the J call TRBJ2-2; a possible D gene is TRBD1 (5 bases). V was shortened by 5 bases and J by 1 base, with 8 bases between the two germline ends. This CDR3 comprises 14 residues. CDR1 is LNHDA and CDR2 is SQIVND in the germline V gene (reference sequence).

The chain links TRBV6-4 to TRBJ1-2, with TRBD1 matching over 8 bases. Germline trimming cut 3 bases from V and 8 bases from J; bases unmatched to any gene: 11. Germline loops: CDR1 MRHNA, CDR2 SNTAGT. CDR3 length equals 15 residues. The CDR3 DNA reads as TGTGCCAGCAGTGAGACAGGGGTCGGAGTGGAAGGCTACACCTTC. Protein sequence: CASSETGVGVEGYTF.

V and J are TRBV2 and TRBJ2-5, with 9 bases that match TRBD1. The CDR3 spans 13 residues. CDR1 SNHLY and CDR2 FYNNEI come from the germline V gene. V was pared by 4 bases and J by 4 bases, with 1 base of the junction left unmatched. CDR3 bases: TGTGCCAGCAGTGGACAGGGGGGAGAGACCCAGTACTTC. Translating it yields CASSGQGGETQYF.

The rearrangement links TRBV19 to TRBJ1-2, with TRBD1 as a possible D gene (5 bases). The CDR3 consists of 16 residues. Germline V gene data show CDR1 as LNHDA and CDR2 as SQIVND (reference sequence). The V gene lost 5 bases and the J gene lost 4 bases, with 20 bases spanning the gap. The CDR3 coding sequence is TGTGCCAGTAGTGAAACTTGGCACGGAGGGACCTATGGCTACACCTTC. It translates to CASSETWHGGTYGYTF. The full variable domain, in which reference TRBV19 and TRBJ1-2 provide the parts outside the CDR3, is DGGITQSPKYLFRKEGQNVTLSCEQNLNHDAMYWYRQDPGQGLRLIYYSQIVNDFQKGDIAEGYSVSREKKESFPLTVTSAQKNPTAFYLCASSETWHGGTYGYTFGSGTRLTVV.

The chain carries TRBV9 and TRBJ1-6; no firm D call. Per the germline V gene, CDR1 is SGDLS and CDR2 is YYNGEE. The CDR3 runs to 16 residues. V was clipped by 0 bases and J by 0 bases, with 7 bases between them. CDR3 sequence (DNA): TGTGCCAGCAGCGTAGGTCTAAGCTCCTATAATTCACCCCTCCACTTT. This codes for CASSVGLSSYNSPLHF.

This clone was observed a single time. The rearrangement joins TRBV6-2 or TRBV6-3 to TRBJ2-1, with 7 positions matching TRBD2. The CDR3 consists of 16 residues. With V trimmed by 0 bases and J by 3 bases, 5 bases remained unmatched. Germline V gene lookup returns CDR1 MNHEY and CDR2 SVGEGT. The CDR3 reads CASSYSWRGIYNEQFF. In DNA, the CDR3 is TGTGCCAGCAGTTACTCTTGGCGGGGGATCTACAATGAGCAGTTCTTC.

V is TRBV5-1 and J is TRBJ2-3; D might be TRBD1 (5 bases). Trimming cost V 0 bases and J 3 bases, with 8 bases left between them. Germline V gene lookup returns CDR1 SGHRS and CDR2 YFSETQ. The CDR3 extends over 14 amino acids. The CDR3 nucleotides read TGCGCCAGCAGCTTGGCCACAGGTACAGATACGCAGTATTTT. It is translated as CASSLATGTDTQYF.

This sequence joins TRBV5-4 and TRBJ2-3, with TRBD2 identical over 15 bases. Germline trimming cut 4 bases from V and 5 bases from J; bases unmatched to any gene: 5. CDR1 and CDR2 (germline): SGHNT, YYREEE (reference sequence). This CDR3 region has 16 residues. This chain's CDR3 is CASSLRTSGGVDTQYF. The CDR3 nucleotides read TGTGCCAGCAGCCTTAGGACTAGCGGGGGGGTAGATACGCAGTATTTT.